This TCR beta chain was identified in a study of cytomegalovirus exposure and HLA in healthy donors. Findings and limits, study-wide: According to a later analysis, donors in an Asian-associated ancestry cluster reportedly had fewer N-insertions than the roughly 670-donor mean.

The CDR3 runs to 16 residues. V was clipped by 3 bases and J by 6 bases; unmatched bases: 7. The V gene's germline CDR1 is MNHEY and CDR2 SVGAGI. With 60 Vbeta and 13 Jbeta primers, the PCR was carried out. This table comes from immunoSEQ multiplex PCR, and its TCRdb copy is limited to in-frame clones, with some not included. The sample includes roughly 160,000 clones, approximately 70% of them seen just once. A word on this clone: Its antigen remains unknown.

This TCR derives from a woman between 18 and 29 years old in good health and CMV-seropositive. Sequencing was done on a sample of PBMCs. This chain uses TRBV6-5 with TRBJ2-2, with 10 bases fitting TRBD2. The CDR3 sequence: CASSYRSGGPPGELFF. For the CDR3, the DNA is TGTGCCAGCAGTTATCGTAGCGGGGGGCCCCCCGGGGAGCTGTTTTTT.